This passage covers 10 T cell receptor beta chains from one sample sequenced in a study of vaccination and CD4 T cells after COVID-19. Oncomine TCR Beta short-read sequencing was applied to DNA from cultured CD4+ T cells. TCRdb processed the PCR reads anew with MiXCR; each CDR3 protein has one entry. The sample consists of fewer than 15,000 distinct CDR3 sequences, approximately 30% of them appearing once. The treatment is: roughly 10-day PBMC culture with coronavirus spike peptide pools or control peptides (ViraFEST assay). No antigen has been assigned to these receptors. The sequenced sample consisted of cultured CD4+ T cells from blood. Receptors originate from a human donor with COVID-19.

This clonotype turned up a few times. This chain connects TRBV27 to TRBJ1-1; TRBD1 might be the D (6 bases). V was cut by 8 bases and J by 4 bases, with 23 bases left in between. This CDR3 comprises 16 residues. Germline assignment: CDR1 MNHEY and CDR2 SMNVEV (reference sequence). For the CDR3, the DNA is TGTGCCAGCCGAGGGGGGCGTTCTTTCGTAAGCACTGAAGCTTTCTTT. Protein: CASRGGRSFVSTEAFF.

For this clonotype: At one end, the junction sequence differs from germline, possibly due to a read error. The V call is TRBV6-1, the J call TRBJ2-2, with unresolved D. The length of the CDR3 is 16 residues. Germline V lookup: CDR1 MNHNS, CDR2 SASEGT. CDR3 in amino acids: CVSSPPTQLDTGELFF. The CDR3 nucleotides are TGTGTCAGCAGCCCCCCAACCCAGTTGGACACCGGGGAGCTGTTTTTT.

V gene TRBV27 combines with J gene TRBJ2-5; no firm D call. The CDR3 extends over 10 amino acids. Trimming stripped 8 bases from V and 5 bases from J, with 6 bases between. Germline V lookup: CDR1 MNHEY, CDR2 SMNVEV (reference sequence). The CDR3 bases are TGTGCCAGCGCTCGGGAGACCCAGTACTTC. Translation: CASARETQYF.

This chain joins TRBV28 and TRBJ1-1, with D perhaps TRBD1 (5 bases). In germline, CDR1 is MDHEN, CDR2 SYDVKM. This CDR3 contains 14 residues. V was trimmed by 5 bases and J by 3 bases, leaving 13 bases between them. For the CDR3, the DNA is TGTGCCAGCAGTGGCGCGGGGGACTACACTGAAGCTTTCTTT. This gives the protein CASSGAGDYTEAFF. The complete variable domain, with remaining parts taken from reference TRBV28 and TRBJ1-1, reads DVKVTQSSRYLVKRTGEKVFLECVQDMDHENMFWYRQDPGLGLRLIYFSYDVKMKEKGDIPEGYSVSREKKERFSLILESASTNQTSMYLCASSGAGDYTEAFFGQGTRLTVV.

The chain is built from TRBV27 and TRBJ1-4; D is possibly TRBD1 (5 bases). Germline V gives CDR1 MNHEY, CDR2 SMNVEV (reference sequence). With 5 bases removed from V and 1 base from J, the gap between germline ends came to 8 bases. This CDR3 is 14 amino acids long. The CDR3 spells CASSPGGTNEKLFF. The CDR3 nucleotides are TGTGCCAGCAGTCCGGGGGGAACTAATGAAAAACTGTTTTTT. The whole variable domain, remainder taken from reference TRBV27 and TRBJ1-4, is EAQVTQNPRYLITVTGKKLTVTCSQNMNHEYMSWYRQDPGLGLRQIYYSMNVEVTDKGDVPEGYKVSRKEKRNFPLILESPSPNQTSLYFCASSPGGTNEKLFFGSGTQLSVL.

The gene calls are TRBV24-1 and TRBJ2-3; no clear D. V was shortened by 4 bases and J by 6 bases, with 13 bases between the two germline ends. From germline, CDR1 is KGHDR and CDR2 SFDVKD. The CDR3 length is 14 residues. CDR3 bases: TGTGCCACCAGTGACCCAGGTGGGATGGATACGCAGTATTTT. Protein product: CATSDPGGMDTQYF.

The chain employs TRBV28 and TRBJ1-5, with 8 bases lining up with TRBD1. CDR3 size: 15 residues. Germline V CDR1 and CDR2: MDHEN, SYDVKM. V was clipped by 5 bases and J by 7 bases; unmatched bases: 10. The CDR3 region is CASSPQGASWQPQHF. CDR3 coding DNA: TGTGCCAGCAGTCCTCAGGGGGCTTCTTGGCAGCCCCAGCATTTT. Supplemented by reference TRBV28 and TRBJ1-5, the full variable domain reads DVKVTQSSRYLVKRTGEKVFLECVQDMDHENMFWYRQDPGLGLRLIYFSYDVKMKEKGDIPEGYSVSREKKERFSLILESASTNQTSMYLCASSPQGASWQPQHFGDGTRLSIL.

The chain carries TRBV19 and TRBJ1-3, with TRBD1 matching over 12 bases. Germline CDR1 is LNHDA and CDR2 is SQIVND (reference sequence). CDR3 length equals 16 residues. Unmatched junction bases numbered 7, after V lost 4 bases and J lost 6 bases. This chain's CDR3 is CASSNPPGQGANTIYF. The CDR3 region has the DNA TGTGCCAGTAGTAACCCGCCGGGACAGGGGGCAAACACCATATATTTT.

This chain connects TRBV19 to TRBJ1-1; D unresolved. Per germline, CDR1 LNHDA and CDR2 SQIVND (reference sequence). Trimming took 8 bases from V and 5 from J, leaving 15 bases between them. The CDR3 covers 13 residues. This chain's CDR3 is CASSRYLETEAFF. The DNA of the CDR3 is TGTGCCAGTTCGAGGTACTTGGAAACTGAAGCTTTCTTT.

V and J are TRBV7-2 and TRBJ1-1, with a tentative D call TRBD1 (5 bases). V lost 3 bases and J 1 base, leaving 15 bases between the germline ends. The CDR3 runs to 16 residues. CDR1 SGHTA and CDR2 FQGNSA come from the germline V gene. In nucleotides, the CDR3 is TGTGCCAGCAGCTTCCCTGGGACTTTTGGGAACACTGAAGCTTTCTTT. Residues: CASSFPGTFGNTEAFF.